This is a list of T cell receptor beta chains from one sample in a study of T-cell reconstitution after alpha-beta-depleted transplantation in children. From the PCR reads, TCRdb called clonotypes with MiXCR, one entry per CDR3 protein. The table records fewer than 150,000 distinct CDR3 sequences, roughly 10% of them present only once. The starting material was PBMCs, mostly from graft donor cells, obtained 180 days after TCRalphabeta/CD19-depleted stem cell transplant. The receptors originated from a girl under three years old who had a stem cell transplant for combined immunodeficiency, so the T cells may come from the graft donor. The CDR3 runs from the conserved cysteine through the conserved F or W. D genes are given only for firm matches. Only some rows state a clone size, as once, few, many or a class for expanded clones.

TRBV12-3/TRBV12-4	TRBJ2-2	TRBD1	many	CASSPDRAGELFF	TGTGCCAGCAGCCCAGACAGGGCCGGGGAGCTGTTTTTT
TRBV5-1	TRBJ2-2	NA	NA	CASSPEGRAGYTGELFF	TGCGCCAGCAGCCCCGAGGGGCGGGCTGGGTACACCGGGGAGCTGTTTTTT
TRBV4-3	TRBJ1-4	NA	few	CASSQRTLKEKLFF	TGCGCCAGCAGCCAAAGGACATTAAAAGAAAAACTGTTTTTT
TRBV18	TRBJ2-5	TRBD1	few	CASSRTGGGEETQYF	TGTGCCAGCTCACGGACAGGGGGCGGAGAAGAGACCCAGTACTTC
TRBV20-1	TRBJ1-4	TRBD1	few	CSARVPPGQGEGLNEKLFF	TGCAGTGCTAGAGTCCCGCCGGGACAGGGAGAGGGGTTGAATGAAAAACTGTTTTTT
TRBV12-3/TRBV12-4	TRBJ2-7	NA	NA	CASSLTSGVYEQYF	TGTGCCAGCAGTTTAACCTCGGGAGTCTACGAGCAGTACTTC
TRBV30	TRBJ2-7	NA	few	CAWSSGRSMGYEQYF	TGTGCCTGGAGTTCGGGCCGGTCTATGGGCTACGAGCAGTACTTC
TRBV6-5	TRBJ2-1	NA	NA	CASSYAGGRGYNEQFF	TGTGCCAGCAGTTACGCTGGTGGGAGAGGCTACAATGAGCAGTTCTTC
TRBV27	TRBJ2-3	NA	many	CASSFRARDTQYF	TGTGCCAGCAGTTTTAGGGCGAGAGATACGCAGTATTTT
TRBV7-2	TRBJ2-7	NA	NA	CASSSWGGRGPSYEQYF	TGTGCCAGCAGCTCGTGGGGGGGAAGGGGGCCCTCATACGAGCAGTACTTC
TRBV7-2	TRBJ2-1	NA	NA	CASSSSLTRGDEQFF	TGTGCCAGCAGCTCGAGCCTGACTAGAGGCGATGAGCAGTTCTTC
TRBV12-3/TRBV12-4	TRBJ2-3	NA	many	CASSSSGDTQYF	TGTGCCAGCAGTTCTTCAGGGGATACGCAGTATTTT
TRBV9	TRBJ2-4	NA	NA	CASSVAYLGIQYF	TGTGCCAGCAGCGTAGCCTACCTGGGCATTCAGTACTTC
TRBV10-3	TRBJ2-3	TRBD1	few	CAISGQGTMEDTQYF	TGTGCCATCAGTGGACAGGGAACGATGGAAGATACGCAGTATTTT
TRBV10-3	TRBJ2-7	NA	NA	CAISRGDEQYF	TGTGCCATCAGTCGGGGTGACGAGCAGTACTTC
TRBV6-2/TRBV6-3	TRBJ2-5	TRBD2	few	CASSNMGLAGGRTQYF	TGTGCCAGCAGTAACATGGGACTAGCGGGAGGAAGAACCCAGTACTTC
TRBV7-8	TRBJ2-5	NA	few	CASSLEHPETQYF	TGTGCCAGCAGCTTAGAGCACCCAGAAACCCAGTACTTC
TRBV6-5	TRBJ2-7	NA	few	CASSYGRSRYEQYF	TGTGCCAGCAGTTACGGCAGGAGTCGCTACGAGCAGTACTTC
TRBV9	TRBJ1-2	NA	many	CASSPGHVNYGYTF	TGTGCCAGCAGTCCGGGACACGTTAACTATGGCTACACCTTC
TRBV27	TRBJ2-1	TRBD1	many	CASSPAGDRVYNEQFF	TGTGCCAGCAGTCCCGCCGGGGACAGGGTCTACAATGAGCAGTTCTTC
TRBV20-1	TRBJ1-3	NA	few	CSAIYRKRNTIYF	TGCAGTGCTATATACAGGAAACGAAACACCATATATTTT
TRBV29-1	TRBJ2-2	NA	few	CSVGRGPPFRGTGELFF	TGCAGCGTTGGAAGGGGACCTCCTTTCCGGGGGACCGGGGAGCTGTTTTTT
TRBV6-5	TRBJ2-1	TRBD1	many	CASRGQGSYNEQFF	TGTGCCAGCCGAGGACAGGGGTCTTACAATGAGCAGTTCTTC
TRBV30	TRBJ2-3	NA	few	CAWSEGTQYF	TGTGCCTGGAGCGAAGGTACGCAGTATTTT
TRBV7-3	TRBJ2-1	NA	few	CASSPTPKIPYNEQFF	TGTGCCAGCAGCCCTACCCCCAAAATTCCTTACAATGAGCAGTTCTTC
TRBV6-1	TRBJ2-7	NA	NA	CASSQAASLYEQYF	TGTGCCAGCAGTCAGGCAGCCTCCCTCTACGAGCAGTACTTC
TRBV7-2	TRBJ2-3	TRBD2	many	CASSLLVTSFTDTQYF	TGTGCCAGCAGCTTACTCGTGACTAGCTTCACAGATACGCAGTATTTT